The text below deals with one T cell receptor beta chain. The CDR3 is 16 residues long. The ends lost 4 bases at V and 1 base at J; junction bases unmatched: 5. Germline assignment: CDR1 WNHNN and CDR2 SYGVQD (reference sequence). This sample is drawn from a study of blood T cell repertoires in COVID-19. Assay: immunoSEQ multiplex PCR; the TCRdb copy retains only in-frame clones and omits some. The table has approximately 170,000 clones, roughly 77% seen once. This TCR was sampled from a human donor in a cohort sampled during active COVID-19. J is TRBJ2-1 and V is TRBV10-1, with TRBD2 matching over 9 bases. The sequenced sample consisted of peripheral blood. CDR3 nucleotides: TGCGCCAGCAGTGGCCTTGCGGGGGGGTCCTACAATGAGCAGTTCTTC. Translating it yields CASSGLAGGSYNEQFF.